The sequence of this TCR beta chain was determined in a study of blood T cell repertoires in COVID-19. Study information: Acute-phase and convalescent COVID-19 samples originated in the United States, Italy and Spain.

V lost 8 bases to trimming and J lost 4 bases, with 11 bases between them. Germline CDR1 GTSNPN, CDR2 SVGIG (reference sequence). The CDR3 runs 11 residues. Per the study methods: Estimates of nucleated cell counts were drawn from the amplification of reference gene primers. The repertoire was sequenced with immunoSEQ multiplex PCR; TCRdb's copy has only in-frame clones and lacks some. The V and J calls and clone size are taken from that table; D and trimming were inferred from the DNA. The data hold approximately 490,000 clones, with approximately 86% observed a single time. This rearrangement joins TRBV30 to TRBJ1-1; no reliable D call. The sample comprised PBMCs or T cells enriched from blood (not recorded which). The receptor was derived from a woman aged 18-35 years who had recovered from COVID-19. This chain's CDR3 is CARLRGTEAFF. The CDR3 coding sequence is TGTGCCCGGCTCCGGGGCACTGAAGCTTTCTTT.